The 25 T cell receptor beta chains reported below all come from one sample, sequenced in a study of cytomegalovirus exposure and HLA in healthy donors. A multiplex PCR was run with 60 Vbeta primers and 13 Jbeta primers. Profiling relied on immunoSEQ multiplex PCR, and the TCRdb table lists in-frame clones only, not all of them. The table has around 150,000 clones, about 65% seen once; the top ten hold roughly 6.6%. The specimen was PBMCs. Source of these receptors: a man in his forties or fifties in good health and CMV-seropositive.

The V call is TRBV11-2, the J call TRBJ2-2; TRBD2 matches at 10 bases. Looked up from germline, CDR1 is SGHAT and CDR2 is FQNNGV. This CDR3 spans 19 amino acids. Trimming took 0 bases from V and 0 from J; bases not matched to a gene: 7. The CDR3 loop is CASSLDLSSGGANTGELFF. In DNA, the CDR3 is TGTGCCAGCAGCTTAGATTTGTCTAGCGGGGGCGCGAACACCGGGGAGCTGTTTTTT.

The chain employs TRBV30 and TRBJ1-6, with D tentatively TRBD1 (5 bases). The V gene lost 0 bases and the J gene lost 9 bases, with 15 bases spanning the gap. The germline V gene encodes CDR1 GTSNPN and CDR2 SVGIG (reference sequence). The CDR3 is made up of 15 amino acids. The chain's CDR3 is CAWSVTSLGGSPLHF. In nucleotides, the CDR3 is TGTGCCTGGAGTGTCACAAGCCTCGGGGGTTCACCCCTCCACTTT.

The chain is built from TRBV6-6 and TRBJ2-2, with a possible D match to TRBD2 (6 bases). CDR1 MNHNY and CDR2 SVGAGI come from the germline V gene (reference sequence). Trimming removed 7 bases from V and 6 bases from J, with 12 bases in between. This CDR3 contains 13 residues. CDR3 DNA sequence: TGTGCCAGCACCCCGTGGGGGGCCGGGGAGCTGTTTTTT. Translating it yields CASTPWGAGELFF.

The genes are TRBV18 and TRBJ2-1; 9 positions match TRBD2. CDR1 and CDR2 from the germline V gene are KGHSH and LQKENI. The ends lost 3 bases at V and 0 bases at J; junction bases unmatched: 9. The CDR3 runs 18 residues. CDR3 in amino acids: CASSPQTLAGSSYNEQFF. DNA for the CDR3: TGTGCCAGCTCACCGCAAACCCTAGCGGGAAGCTCCTACAATGAGCAGTTCTTC.

The chain recombines TRBV5-1 with TRBJ2-2, with TRBD1 matching 8 bases. V was clipped by 4 bases and J by 3 bases; unmatched bases: 2. This CDR3 is 14 amino acids long. Germline CDR1 SGHRS, CDR2 YFSETQ. Here the CDR3 reads CASSPGGYTGELFF. The CDR3 coding sequence is TGCGCCAGCAGCCCAGGGGGCTACACCGGGGAGCTGTTTTTT.

The chain recombines TRBV5-4 with TRBJ1-4, with D possibly matching TRBD1 (6 bases). Trimming took off 4 bases at V and 0 bases at J, with 10 bases between the two ends. This CDR3 contains 15 residues. CDR1 is SGHNT, CDR2 YYREEE, per germline (reference sequence). DNA of the CDR3: TGTGCCAGCAGCGAGGACAGTGCAACTAATGAAAAACTGTTTTTT. Translating it yields CASSEDSATNEKLFF.

V usage is TRBV27 and J usage is TRBJ1-2; no definite D call. This CDR3 has 15 residues. Trimming took 3 bases from V and 4 from J, leaving 15 bases between them. Germline V gives CDR1 MNHEY, CDR2 SMNVEV (reference sequence). CDR3 in amino acids: CASSFDGDQLYGYTF. In DNA, the CDR3 is TGTGCCAGCAGTTTTGACGGGGATCAACTCTATGGCTACACCTTC.

J is TRBJ2-7 and V is TRBV11-2; tentative D call: TRBD2 (6 bases). Trimming removed 0 bases from V and 7 bases from J, with 10 bases in between. CDR3 size: 13 residues. Looked up from germline, CDR1 is SGHAT and CDR2 is FQNNGV. CDR3 nucleotide sequence: TGTGCCAGCAGCTTAGATCGAGGGAGGGAGCAGTACTTC. Encoded protein: CASSLDRGREQYF.

The V gene is TRBV11-2, the J gene TRBJ2-7, with 7 bases identical to TRBD2. V was clipped by 1 base and J by 4 bases; unmatched bases: 4. In germline, CDR1 is SGHAT, CDR2 FQNNGV. This CDR3 region has 14 residues. The CDR3 sequence: CASSLGRGGYEQYF. The CDR3 bases are TGTGCCAGCAGCTTAGGAAGGGGAGGGTACGAGCAGTACTTC.

V is TRBV4-2 and J is TRBJ1-5; 7 bases map to TRBD1. The CDR3 runs to 16 residues. Germline assignment: CDR1 LGHNA and CDR2 YNFKEQ. V gave up 3 bases and J gave up 3 bases; unmatched junction bases: 8. CDR3 bases: TGTGCCAGCAGCCAGGGGAACAGGGGCCACAATCAGCCCCAGCATTTT. This gives the protein CASSQGNRGHNQPQHF.

This sequence joins TRBV10-1 and TRBJ2-7; 11 nucleotides match TRBD1. The CDR3 is 17 amino acids. V lost 0 bases and J lost 4; bases outside the gene matches: 8. Germline V lookup: CDR1 WNHNN, CDR2 SYGVQD (reference sequence). DNA for the CDR3: TGCGCCAGCAGTGAGTCGGGCGGACAGGGGGCGGTGTACGAGCAGTACTTC. Protein product: CASSESGGQGAVYEQYF.

The chain combines TRBV6-4 with TRBJ2-2; D is unclear. V lost 5 bases and J lost 7, with 11 bases in between. This CDR3 has 13 amino acids. The germline V gene encodes CDR1 MRHNA and CDR2 SNTAGT. The CDR3 spells CASSNDVGGELFF. The CDR3 nucleotides are TGTGCCAGCAGTAACGATGTCGGCGGGGAGCTGTTTTTT.

The chain employs TRBV7-2 and TRBJ2-4; TRBD1 is a possible D gene (6 bases). Germline values: CDR1 SGHTA, CDR2 FQGNSA. Trimming left V 3 bases short and J 0 bases short, with 15 bases between. The CDR3 is made up of 17 amino acids. The CDR3 reads CASSFNRDTLAKNIQYF. The CDR3 DNA is TGTGCCAGCAGCTTTAACCGGGACACTTTAGCCAAAAACATTCAGTACTTC.

This chain connects TRBV11-2 to TRBJ1-3, with a tentative D call TRBD1 (6 bases). This CDR3 comprises 16 residues. The germline V gene encodes CDR1 SGHAT and CDR2 FQNNGV. Trimming pared 1 base from V and 3 bases from J, leaving 13 bases between. CDR3 loop: CASSLVGSRGGNTIYF. In DNA, the CDR3 is TGTGCCAGCAGCTTAGTCGGCAGCAGGGGTGGAAACACCATATATTTT.

The genes are TRBV4-2 and TRBJ1-2; 9 bases align to TRBD1. Germline CDR1 LGHNA, CDR2 YNFKEQ. The CDR3 consists of 16 residues. Unmatched junction bases numbered 6, after V lost 0 bases and J lost 4 bases. The DNA for the CDR3 is TGTGCCAGCAGCCAAGATTTCGGACAGGGGAGCTATGGCTACACCTTC. This encodes CASSQDFGQGSYGYTF.

The J gene is TRBJ1-5, the V gene TRBV2; 9 bases fit TRBD1. This CDR3 spans 14 amino acids. In germline, CDR1 is SNHLY, CDR2 FYNNEI. Trimming took 6 bases from V and 7 from J; bases not matched to a gene: 7. The CDR3 DNA is TGTGCCAGCAGCCCCGGGACAGGGAACCAGCCCCAGCATTTT. Translated: CASSPGTGNQPQHF.

This chain links TRBV9 with TRBJ2-1; TRBD1 matches 7 bases. Germline V gives CDR1 SGDLS, CDR2 YYNGEE. This CDR3 comprises 16 residues. Trimming at V came to 0 bases and at J to 8 bases, leaving 11 bases not matched to a gene. The CDR3 DNA reads TGTGCCAGCAGCGTAGATGGGGCAGGGGGAAGCGATGAGCAGTTCTTC. This codes for CASSVDGAGGSDEQFF. The full variable domain, rest sourced from reference TRBV9 and TRBJ2-1, is DSGVTQTPKHLITATGQRVTLRCSPRSGDLSVYWYQQSLDQGLQFLIQYYNGEERAKGNILERFSAQQFPDLHSELNLSSLELGDSALYFCASSVDGAGGSDEQFFGPGTRLTVL.

The chain combines TRBV19 with TRBJ1-2; no firm D call. Germline V gene sequence: CDR1 LNHDA, CDR2 SQIVND (reference sequence). The V and J ends lost 6 bases and 8 bases respectively, with 16 bases between them. The CDR3 length is 13 residues. CDR3 DNA sequence: TGTGCCAGTAGGGCGGGCCCCTTTGGCGGCTACACCTTC. This sequence encodes CASRAGPFGGYTF.

Only one count was recorded for this clone. The chain carries TRBV9 and TRBJ1-4, with no clear D. This CDR3 is 16 amino acids long. Trimming removed 4 bases at V and 4 bases at J, with 17 bases between. Germline assignment: CDR1 SGDLS and CDR2 YYNGEE. The CDR3 region is CASSPGSAEGNEKLFF. The CDR3 DNA follows: TGTGCCAGCAGCCCAGGATCGGCAGAGGGTAATGAAAAACTGTTTTTT. Based on the CDR3 plus reference TRBV9 and TRBJ1-4, the full variable domain is DSGVTQTPKHLITATGQRVTLRCSPRSGDLSVYWYQQSLDQGLQFLIQYYNGEERAKGNILERFSAQQFPDLHSELNLSSLELGDSALYFCASSPGSAEGNEKLFFGSGTQLSVL.

The chain combines TRBV5-4 with TRBJ1-2, with 10 bases identical to TRBD1. Germline V gene data show CDR1 as SGHNT and CDR2 as YYREEE (reference sequence). The CDR3 sequence is 14 residues long. After removal of 3 bases from V and 8 bases from J, the junction contained 7 bases not matched to a gene. The DNA of the CDR3 is TGTGCCAGCAGCTGGCAGGGACAGGGGAAGGGCTACACCTTC. Protein product: CASSWQGQGKGYTF. Combining the CDR3 with reference TRBV5-4 and TRBJ1-2 gives the whole variable domain ETGVTQSPTHLIKTRGQQVTLRCSSQSGHNTVSWYQQALGQGPQFIFQYYREEENGRGNFPPRFSGLQFPNYSSELNVNALELDDSALYLCASSWQGQGKGYTFGSGTRLTVV.

This clone was observed a single time. CDR3 in amino acids: CASSSGADTQYF. The CDR3 coding sequence is TGTGCCAGCAGTTCAGGGGCAGATACGCAGTATTTT. The chain couples TRBV6-5 to TRBJ2-3, with a weak D call TRBD1 (6 bases). Trimming stripped 4 bases from V and 4 bases from J, with 6 bases between. This CDR3 is built from 12 residues. CDR1 is MNHEY and CDR2 is SVGAGI in the germline V gene.

The rearrangement links TRBV14 to TRBJ2-4; the match to TRBD2 covers 10 bases. The CDR3 sequence is 12 residues long. The ends lost 4 bases at V and 11 bases at J; junction bases unmatched: 2. CDR1 SGHDN and CDR2 FVKESK come from the germline V gene. The CDR3 DNA is TGTGCCAGCAGCCCCGGACTAGCGGTTCAGTACTTC. Amino acid sequence: CASSPGLAVQYF.

The rearrangement uses TRBV4-2 and TRBJ1-2; 11 bases map to TRBD1. V gave up 4 bases and J gave up 5 bases; unmatched junction bases: 12. This CDR3 has 17 amino acids. Germline V gene data show CDR1 as LGHNA and CDR2 as YNFKEQ. CDR3 region: CASSPFSRGTGGYGYTF. In DNA form, the CDR3 reads TGTGCCAGCAGCCCCTTCAGCAGGGGGACAGGGGGTTATGGCTACACCTTC.

V and J are TRBV2 and TRBJ2-2; TRBD2 matches at 9 bases. The CDR3 has 15 amino acids. Germline loops: CDR1 SNHLY, CDR2 FYNNEI. V was pared by 6 bases and J by 1 base, with 3 bases of the junction left unmatched. The CDR3 here is CASSGAGGNTGELFF. CDR3 nucleotide sequence: TGTGCCAGCAGCGGAGCGGGGGGGAACACCGGGGAGCTGTTTTTT.

Concerning this clone itself: Germline and junction disagree at one end, which may indicate a read error. CDR3 DNA sequence: TGTTCCAGCAGATTACACTCGGCAGGGACCGGGGAGCTGTTTTTT. This codes for CSSRLHSAGTGELFF. The rearrangement joins TRBV7-9 to TRBJ2-2, with TRBD1 as a possible D gene (5 bases). Germline V gene data show CDR1 as SEHNR and CDR2 as FQNEAQ (reference sequence). The CDR3 spans 15 residues.